The sequence of this T cell receptor (beta chain) was determined in a study of regulatory T cells in long-lasting Graves disease. Study information: For a period under 3 months, newly diagnosed Graves' patients had taken antithyroid drugs.

This clonotype occurred a few times. What it binds is unknown. A single base separates this from a much larger clone, so it may be a read error. Time point defined: newly diagnosed GD, antithyroid drugs for less than 3 months. Generation of the TCR library employed RNA extracted from PBMCs. The guidelines of the American Thyroid Association were the basis for diagnosing Graves' disease. The CDR3 spans 15 residues. Germline V lookup: CDR1 SNHLY, CDR2 FYNNEI. Overall study results and limits: Peripheral blood was the sole material, not thyroid tissue.

The TCR beta library used iRepertoire HTBI primers with Arm-PCR amplification of CDR3. TCRdb ran MiXCR on the multiplex PCR reads and lists one entry per CDR3 protein. The data show approximately 350,000 distinct CDR3 sequences, with 16% seen just once and approximately 30% held by the top ten. The sample was also linked to a second study, of T cells in Graves' hyperthyroidism and ophthalmopathy.

The J gene is TRBJ1-1, the V gene TRBV2, with 7 bases identical to TRBD1. The receptor was isolated from a man in his forties or fifties with Graves disease. The sample was peripheral blood mononuclear cells (PBMCs), taken at new diagnosis, from a patient treated with antithyroid drugs. This chain's CDR3 is CAGSRQGFGGTEAFF. The CDR3 DNA is TGTGCCGGCAGCCGACAGGGCTTCGGGGGCACTGAAGCTTTCTTT.